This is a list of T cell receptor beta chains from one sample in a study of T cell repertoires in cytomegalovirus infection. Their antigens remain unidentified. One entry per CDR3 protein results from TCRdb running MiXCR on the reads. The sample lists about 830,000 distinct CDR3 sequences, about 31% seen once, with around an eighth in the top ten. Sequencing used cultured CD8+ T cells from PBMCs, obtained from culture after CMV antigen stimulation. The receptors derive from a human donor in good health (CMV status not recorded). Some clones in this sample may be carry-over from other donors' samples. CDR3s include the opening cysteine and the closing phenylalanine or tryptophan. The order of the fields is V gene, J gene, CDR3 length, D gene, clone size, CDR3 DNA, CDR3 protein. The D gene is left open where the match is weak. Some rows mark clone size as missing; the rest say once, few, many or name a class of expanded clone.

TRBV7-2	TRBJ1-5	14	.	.	TGTGCCAGCAGCGTATCACAGCGAAATCAGCCCCAGCATTTT	CASSVSQRNQPQHF
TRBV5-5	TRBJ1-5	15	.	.	TGTGCCAGCAGCTTGGAGACAGAAAACAAGAGGCCCCAGCATTTT	CASSLETENKRPQHF
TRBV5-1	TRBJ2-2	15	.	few	TGCGCCAGCAGCTCCGGGACCACAGACACCGGGGAGCTGTTTTTT	CASSSGTTDTGELFF
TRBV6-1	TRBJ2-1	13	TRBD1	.	TGTGCCAGCAGTTCGGACAGGGGGTCTGAGCAGTTCTTC	CASSSDRGSEQFF
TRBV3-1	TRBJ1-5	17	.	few	TGTGCCAGCAGCCAGTATCGAGACAGCCAGGGAGGAGGGCCCCAGCATTTT	CASSQYRDSQGGGPQHF
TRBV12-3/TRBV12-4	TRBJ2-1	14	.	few	TGTGCCAGCAGTTCTCCGGGACTGAACAATGAGCAGTTCTTC	CASSSPGLNNEQFF
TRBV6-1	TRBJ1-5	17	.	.	TGTGCCAGCAGTGAAACGTACGGGGGCGGACGCAATCAGCCCCAGCATTTT	CASSETYGGGRNQPQHF
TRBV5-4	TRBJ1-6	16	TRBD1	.	TGTGCCAGCAGCTTGTGGGACAGCTCCTATAATTCACCCCTCCACTTT	CASSLWDSSYNSPLHF
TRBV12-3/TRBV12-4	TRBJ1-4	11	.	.	TGTGCCAGCAGTTATGATGAAAAACTGTTTTTT	CASSYDEKLFF
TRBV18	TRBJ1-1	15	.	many	TGTGCCAGCTCACCACGGCGGGAGTCGAACACTGAAGCTTTCTTT	CASSPRRESNTEAFF
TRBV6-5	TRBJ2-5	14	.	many	TGTGCCAGCAGTTACTCTGGAGGAGGGGAGACCCAGTACTTC	CASSYSGGGETQYF
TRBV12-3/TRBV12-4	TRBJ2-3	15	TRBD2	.	TGTGCCAGCAGTTCCTACCGGGAGGCGGCGGATACGCAGTATTTT	CASSSYREAADTQYF
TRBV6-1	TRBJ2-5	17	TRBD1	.	TGTGCCAGCAGTGAAGATGGGGACAGGTCCCCCCAAGAGACCCAGTACTTC	CASSEDGDRSPQETQYF
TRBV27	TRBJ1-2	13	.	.	TGTGCCAGCAGGCCGGGGGGGGTCTATGGCTACACCTTC	CASRPGGVYGYTF
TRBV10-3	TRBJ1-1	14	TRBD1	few	TGTGCCATCAGTGAGCCAGACAGGGGTCCCCAAGCTTTCTTT	CAISEPDRGPQAFF
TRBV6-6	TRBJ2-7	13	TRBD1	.	TGTGCCAGCAGGACAGGGAGTCTCTACGAGCAGTACTTC	CASRTGSLYEQYF
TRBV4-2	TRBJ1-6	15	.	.	TGTGCCAGCAGCCAAGGCGGGGATTATAATTCACCCCTCCACTTT	CASSQGGDYNSPLHF
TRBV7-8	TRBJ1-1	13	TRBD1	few	TGTGCCAGCAGCTACAGGGGGCTGGATGAAGCTTTCTTT	CASSYRGLDEAFF
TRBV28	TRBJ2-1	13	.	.	TGTGCCAGCAGTTTGATCCGGGCTAATGAGCAGTTCTTC	CASSLIRANEQFF
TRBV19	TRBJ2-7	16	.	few	TGTGCCAGTAGTATAGATCTTGGATGGGTGGACTACGAGCAGTACTTC	CASSIDLGWVDYEQYF
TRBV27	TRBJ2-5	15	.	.	TGTGCCAGCAGTCCCTATCAGGGGATCCAAGAGACCCAGTACTTC	CASSPYQGIQETQYF
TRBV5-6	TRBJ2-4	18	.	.	TGTGCCAGCAGCCACACCCTCGACCTGGGTTTAGCCAAAAACATTCAGTACTTC	CASSHTLDLGLAKNIQYF
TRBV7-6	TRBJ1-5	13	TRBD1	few	TGTGCCAGCAGCAAGGACAGGGGAGAGCCCCAGCATTTT	CASSKDRGEPQHF
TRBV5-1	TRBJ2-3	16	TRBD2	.	TGCGCCAGCAGCAGTCCGGGACTAGCAATCACAGATACGCAGTATTTT	CASSSPGLAITDTQYF
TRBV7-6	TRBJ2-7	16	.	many	TGTGCCAGCAGCTTAGCCCCACGGGGGGCCTCCTACGAGCAGTACTTC	CASSLAPRGASYEQYF
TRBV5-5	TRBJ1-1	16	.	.	TGTGCCAGCAGCTTGGACGTTGGACAGTGGAACACTGAAGCTTTCTTT	CASSLDVGQWNTEAFF
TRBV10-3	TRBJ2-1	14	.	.	TGTGCCATCACCCCGACAGAGCTCTACAATGAGCAGTTCTTC	CAITPTELYNEQFF
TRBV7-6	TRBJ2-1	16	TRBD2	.	TGTGCCAGCAGCTCGATCGGACTAGCCGGCTACAATGAGCAGTTCTTC	CASSSIGLAGYNEQFF
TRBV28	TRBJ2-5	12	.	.	TGTGCCAGCAAAATCGGGGTGGAGACCCAGTACTTC	CASKIGVETQYF
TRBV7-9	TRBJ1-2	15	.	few	TGTGCCAGCAGCCCTCCCGGGGGGGAGACCTATGGCTACACCTTC	CASSPPGGETYGYTF
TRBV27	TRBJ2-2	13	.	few	TGTGCCAGCACCTTTATCTCGGCCGGGGAGCTGTTTTTT	CASTFISAGELFF
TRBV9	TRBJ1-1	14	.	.	TGTGCCAGCAGTTCCACGAGGGGTGGTACTGAAGCTTTCTTT	CASSSTRGGTEAFF
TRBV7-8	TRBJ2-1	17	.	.	TGTGCCAGCAGCTTAAACGATCGGGGCGCTCGGGACAATGAGCAGTTCTTC	CASSLNDRGARDNEQFF
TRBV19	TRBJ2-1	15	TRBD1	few	TGTGCCAGTAGTATCGAGGGGGCTGGGTACAATGAGCAGTTCTTC	CASSIEGAGYNEQFF
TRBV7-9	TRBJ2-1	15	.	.	TGTGCCAGCGGTCAGGGATCGGTTCTAAGCAATGAGCAGTTCTTC	CASGQGSVLSNEQFF
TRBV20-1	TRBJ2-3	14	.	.	TGCAGTGCTAGTGGCGGGGTCGGGTCGGATACGCAGTATTTT	CSASGGVGSDTQYF
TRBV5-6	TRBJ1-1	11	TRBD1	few	TGTGCCAGCCAACAGGGGGCTGAAGCTTTCTTT	CASQQGAEAFF
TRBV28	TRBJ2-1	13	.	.	TGTGCCAGCAGTTTAATCCAGTACAATGAGCAGTTCTTC	CASSLIQYNEQFF
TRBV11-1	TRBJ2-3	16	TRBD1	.	TGTGCCAGCAGCCTAGGGACAGGTCGGGGCACAGATACGCAGTATTTT	CASSLGTGRGTDTQYF
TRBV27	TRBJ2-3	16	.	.	TGTGCCAGCAGCTTTCAGGGAGGAAGTAGCACAGATACGCAGTATTTT	CASSFQGGSSTDTQYF
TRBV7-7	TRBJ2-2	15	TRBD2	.	TGTGCTAGCAGCCCGCGGGGGGCAGATACCGGGGAGCTGTTTTTT	CASSPRGADTGELFF
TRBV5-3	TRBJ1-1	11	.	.	TGTGCCAGCAGCAATGGGCCTGAAGCTTTCTTT	CASSNGPEAFF
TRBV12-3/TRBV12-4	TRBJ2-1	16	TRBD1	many	TGTGCCAGCAGATCCCGACAGGGGTGGTCCTACAATGAGCAGTTCTTC	CASRSRQGWSYNEQFF
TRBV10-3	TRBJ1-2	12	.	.	TGTGCCGTCAGGACGCCCAACTATGGCTACACCTTC	CAVRTPNYGYTF
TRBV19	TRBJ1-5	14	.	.	TGTGCCAGTAGACCGGGGAGGAACGGTCAGCCCCAGCATTTT	CASRPGRNGQPQHF
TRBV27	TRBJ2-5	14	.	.	TGTGCCAGCTCTTTGGAGTCAACACGAGAGACCCAGTACTTC	CASSLESTRETQYF
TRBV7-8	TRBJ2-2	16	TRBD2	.	TGTGCCAGCAGCTTTAGCGGGGAGTCGAACACCGGGGAGCTGTTTTTT	CASSFSGESNTGELFF
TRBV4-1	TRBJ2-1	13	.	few	TGCGCCAGCAGCCACGTAGTAGGGAATGAGCAGTTCTTC	CASSHVVGNEQFF
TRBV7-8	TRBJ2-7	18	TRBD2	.	TGTGCCAGCAGCTCAGCCGGGACTAGAGGATTAAGCTCCTACGAGCAGTACTTC	CASSSAGTRGLSSYEQYF
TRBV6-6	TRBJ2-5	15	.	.	TGTGCCAGCAGTAACCCAGGACACAAGAAAGAGACCCAGTACTTC	CASSNPGHKKETQYF
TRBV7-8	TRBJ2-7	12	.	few	TGTGCCAGCAGCATCTACTTAGGGGAGCAGTACTTC	CASSIYLGEQYF
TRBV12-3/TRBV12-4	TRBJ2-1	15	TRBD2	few	TGTGCCAGCAGTACCATAGCGGGGGGGTTTAATGAGCAGTTCTTC	CASSTIAGGFNEQFF
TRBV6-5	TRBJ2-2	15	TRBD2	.	TGTGCCAGCAGTATTAGCGGGGGGAACACCGGGGAGCTGTTTTTT	CASSISGGNTGELFF